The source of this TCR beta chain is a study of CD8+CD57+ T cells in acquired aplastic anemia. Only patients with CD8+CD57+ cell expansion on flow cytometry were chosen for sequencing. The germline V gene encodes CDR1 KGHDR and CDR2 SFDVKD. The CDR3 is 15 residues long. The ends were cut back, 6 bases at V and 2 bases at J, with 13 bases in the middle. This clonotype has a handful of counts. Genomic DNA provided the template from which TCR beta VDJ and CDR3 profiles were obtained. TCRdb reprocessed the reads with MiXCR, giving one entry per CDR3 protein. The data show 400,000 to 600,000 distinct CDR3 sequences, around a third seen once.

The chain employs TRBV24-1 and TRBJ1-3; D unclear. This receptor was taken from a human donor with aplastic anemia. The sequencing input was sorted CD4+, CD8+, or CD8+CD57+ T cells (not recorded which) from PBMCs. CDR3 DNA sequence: TGTGCCACCAGTAGTATCCAAGCCACTGGAAACACCATATATTTT. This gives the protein CATSSIQATGNTIYF.